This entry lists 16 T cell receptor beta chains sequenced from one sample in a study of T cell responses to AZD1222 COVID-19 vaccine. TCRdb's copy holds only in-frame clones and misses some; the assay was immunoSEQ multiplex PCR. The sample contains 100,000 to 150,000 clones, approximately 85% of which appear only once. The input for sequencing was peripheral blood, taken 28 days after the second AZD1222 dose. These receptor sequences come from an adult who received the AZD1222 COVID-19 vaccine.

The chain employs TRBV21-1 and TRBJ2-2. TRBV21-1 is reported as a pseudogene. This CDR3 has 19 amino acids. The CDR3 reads CASSKVRVWGKKNTGELFF. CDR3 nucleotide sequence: TGTGCCAGCAGCAAAGTCAGGGTTTGGGGGAAGAAGAACACCGGGGAGCTGTTTTTT.

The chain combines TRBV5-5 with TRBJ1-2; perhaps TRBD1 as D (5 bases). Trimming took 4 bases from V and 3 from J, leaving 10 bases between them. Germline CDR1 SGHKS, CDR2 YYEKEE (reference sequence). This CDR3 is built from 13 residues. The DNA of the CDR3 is TGTGCCAGCAGCCGAGGGGAGGACTATGGCTACACCTTC. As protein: CASSRGEDYGYTF.

The CDR3 nucleotides read TGTGCCAGCAGCTTGGTCAGTAGCTCCGAGCAGTACTTC. It translates to CASSLVSSSEQYF. The J gene is TRBJ2-7, the V gene TRBV5-6, with D hard to call. The germline V gene encodes CDR1 SGHDT and CDR2 YYEEEE. V gave up 0 bases and J gave up 6 bases, with 10 bases separating them. The CDR3 consists of 13 residues.

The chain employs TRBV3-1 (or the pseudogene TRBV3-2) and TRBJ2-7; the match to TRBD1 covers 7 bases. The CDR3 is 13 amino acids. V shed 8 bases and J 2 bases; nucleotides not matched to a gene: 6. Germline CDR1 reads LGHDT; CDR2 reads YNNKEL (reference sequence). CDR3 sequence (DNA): TGTGCCAGCCGCATGGACAGGACCTACGAGCAGTACTTC. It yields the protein CASRMDRTYEQYF.

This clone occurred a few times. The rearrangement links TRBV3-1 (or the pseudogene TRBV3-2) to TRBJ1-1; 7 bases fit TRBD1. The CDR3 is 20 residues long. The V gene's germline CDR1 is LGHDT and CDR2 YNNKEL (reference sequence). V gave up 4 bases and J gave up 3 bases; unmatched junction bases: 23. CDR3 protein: CASSRHRQGPKYKEDTEAFF. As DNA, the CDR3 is TGTGCCAGCAGCCGCCATCGACAGGGACCGAAGTATAAGGAGGACACTGAAGCTTTCTTT.

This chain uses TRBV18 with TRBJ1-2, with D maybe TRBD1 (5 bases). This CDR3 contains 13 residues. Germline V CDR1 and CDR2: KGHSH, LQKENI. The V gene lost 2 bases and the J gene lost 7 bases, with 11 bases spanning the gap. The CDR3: CASSPTREGGYTF. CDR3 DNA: TGTGCCAGCTCACCAACCAGGGAGGGTGGCTACACCTTC.

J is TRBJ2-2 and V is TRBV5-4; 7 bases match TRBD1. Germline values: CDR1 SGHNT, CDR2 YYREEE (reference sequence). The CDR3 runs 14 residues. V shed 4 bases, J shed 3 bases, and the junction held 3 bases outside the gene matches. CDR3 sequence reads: CASSLQGYTGELFF. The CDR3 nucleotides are TGTGCCAGCAGCCTACAGGGGTACACCGGGGAGCTGTTTTTT.

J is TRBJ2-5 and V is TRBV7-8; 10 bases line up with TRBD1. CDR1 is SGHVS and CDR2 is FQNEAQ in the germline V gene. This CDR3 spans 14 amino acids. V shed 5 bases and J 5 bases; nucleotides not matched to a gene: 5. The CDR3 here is CASSETGGKETQYF. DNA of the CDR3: TGTGCCAGCAGCGAGACAGGGGGCAAGGAGACCCAGTACTTC.

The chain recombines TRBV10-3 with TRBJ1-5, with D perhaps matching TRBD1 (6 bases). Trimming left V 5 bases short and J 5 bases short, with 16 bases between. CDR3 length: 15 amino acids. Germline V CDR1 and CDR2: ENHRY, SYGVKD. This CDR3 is CAISSLAGADQPQHF. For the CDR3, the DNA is TGTGCCATCAGTTCCCTCGCGGGGGCTGATCAGCCCCAGCATTTT.

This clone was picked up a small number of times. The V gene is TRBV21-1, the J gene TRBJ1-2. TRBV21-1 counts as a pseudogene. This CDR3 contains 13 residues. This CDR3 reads CASSKSGPYGYTF. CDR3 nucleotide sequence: TGTGCCAGCAGCAAAAGCGGGCCGTATGGCTACACCTTC.

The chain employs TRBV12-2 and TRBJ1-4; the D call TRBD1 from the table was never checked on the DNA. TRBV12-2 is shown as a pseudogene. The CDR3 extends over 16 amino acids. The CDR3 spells CASRLALLGANEKLFF. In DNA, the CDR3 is TGTGCAAGTCGCTTAGCGCTTTTAGGGGCAAATGAAAAACTGTTTTTT.

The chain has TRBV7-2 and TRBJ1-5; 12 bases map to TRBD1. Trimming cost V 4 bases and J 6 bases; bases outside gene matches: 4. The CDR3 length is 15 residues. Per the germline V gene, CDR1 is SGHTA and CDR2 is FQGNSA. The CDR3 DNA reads TGTGCCAGCAGCTCGGGACAGGGGGCCGCTCAGCCCCAGCATTTT. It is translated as CASSSGQGAAQPQHF.

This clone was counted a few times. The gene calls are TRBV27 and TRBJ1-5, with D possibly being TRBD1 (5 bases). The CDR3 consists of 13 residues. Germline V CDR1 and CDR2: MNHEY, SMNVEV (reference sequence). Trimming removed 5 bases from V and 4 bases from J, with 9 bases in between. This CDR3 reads CASSPGRNQPQHF. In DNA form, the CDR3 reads TGTGCCAGCAGTCCAGGGAGGAATCAGCCCCAGCATTTT.

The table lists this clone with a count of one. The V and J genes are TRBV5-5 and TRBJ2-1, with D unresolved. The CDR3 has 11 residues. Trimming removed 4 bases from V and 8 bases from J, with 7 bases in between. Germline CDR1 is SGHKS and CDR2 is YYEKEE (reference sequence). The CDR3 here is CASSLVDEQFF. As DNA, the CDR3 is TGTGCCAGCAGCCTGGTCGATGAGCAGTTCTTC.

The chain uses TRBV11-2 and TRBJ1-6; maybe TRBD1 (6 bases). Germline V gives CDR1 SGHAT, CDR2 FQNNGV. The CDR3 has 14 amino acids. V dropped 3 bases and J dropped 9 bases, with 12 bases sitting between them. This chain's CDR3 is CASSLRGRGSPLHF. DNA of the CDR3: TGTGCCAGCAGCTTGAGGGGGAGAGGTTCACCCCTCCACTTT.

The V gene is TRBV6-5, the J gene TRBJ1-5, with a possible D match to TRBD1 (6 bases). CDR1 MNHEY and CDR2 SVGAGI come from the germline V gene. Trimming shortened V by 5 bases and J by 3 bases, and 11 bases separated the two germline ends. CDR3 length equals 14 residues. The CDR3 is CASSMRQANQPQHF. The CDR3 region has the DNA TGTGCCAGCAGTATGAGACAGGCCAATCAGCCCCAGCATTTT.